A single sample gave rise to the 18 T cell receptor beta chains below, sequenced in a study of cytomegalovirus exposure and HLA in healthy donors. Use of 60 Vbeta and 13 Jbeta primers characterized the PCR. The method was immunoSEQ multiplex PCR; TCRdb's version includes in-frame clones alone and lacks a portion of them. The sample consists of 30,000 to 45,000 clones, roughly 89% of them appearing once. The sequenced sample consisted of PBMCs. These receptors were taken from a woman aged 40-49 years in good health and CMV-seropositive.

This clone was seen a single time. CDR3 sequence: CASSFPPSGGEQFF. The CDR3 bases are TGTGCCAGCAGCTTCCCGCCTAGCGGGGGTGAGCAGTTCTTC. The chain combines TRBV9 with TRBJ2-1, with 10 bases lining up with TRBD2. CDR1 SGDLS and CDR2 YYNGEE come from the germline V gene. The CDR3 is 14 amino acids. V trimming: 4 bases; J trimming: 9 bases; junction bases outside the gene matches: 7.

This chain joins TRBV5-4 and TRBJ2-1, with 7 bases aligning to TRBD1. CDR3 length: 14 residues. V was clipped by 0 bases and J by 3 bases; unmatched bases: 0. Germline CDR1 reads SGHNT; CDR2 reads YYREEE (reference sequence). CDR3 DNA: TGTGCCAGCAGCTTGGGGGACAGCTACAATGAGCAGTTCTTC. Translating gives CASSLGDSYNEQFF. Complete variable domain (other parts from reference TRBV5-4 and TRBJ2-1): ETGVTQSPTHLIKTRGQQVTLRCSSQSGHNTVSWYQQALGQGPQFIFQYYREEENGRGNFPPRFSGLQFPNYSSELNVNALELDDSALYLCASSLGDSYNEQFFGPGTRLTVL.

This chain links TRBV7-9 with TRBJ2-1, with D tentatively TRBD2 (7 bases). The CDR3 spans 15 residues. V was trimmed by 3 bases and J by 2 bases, leaving 11 bases between them. Germline loops: CDR1 SEHNR, CDR2 FQNEAQ (reference sequence). The CDR3 DNA is TGTGCCAGCAGCTTCCCCGGGGGGCCCTACAATGAGCAGTTCTTC. Translating gives CASSFPGGPYNEQFF.

This chain connects TRBV5-5 to TRBJ1-2, with 7 positions matching TRBD1. J lost 5 bases, V lost 4 bases, and 14 bases had no gene match. CDR3 length: 16 amino acids. Germline CDR1 and CDR2: SGHKS and YYEKEE (reference sequence). The CDR3 DNA is TGTGCCAGCAGCCCCGGGCAGGGGGTGGGATTATATGGCTACACCTTC. This translates into CASSPGQGVGLYGYTF.

The chain employs TRBV7-2 and TRBJ2-5; a weak D match, TRBD2 (7 bases). Germline V gene lookup returns CDR1 SGHTA and CDR2 FQGNSA. The V end lost 2 bases, the J end lost 5 bases, and 12 bases lay between the germline ends. This CDR3 has 14 residues. The CDR3 protein is CASSLIGGEETQYF. The DNA for the CDR3 is TGTGCCAGCAGCTTAATAGGGGGGGAGGAGACCCAGTACTTC.

The gene calls are TRBV4-1 and TRBJ1-2; D might be TRBD1 (5 bases). Germline V lookup: CDR1 MGHRA, CDR2 YSYEKL. CDR3 length: 15 residues. Deletions cut 6 bases from V and 3 bases from J, with 17 bases between. Here the CDR3 DNA reads TGCGCCAGCAGTGTTGGGGGTTGGGGGGACTATGGCTACACCTTC. This gives the protein CASSVGGWGDYGYTF.

This clone was recorded a few times. This chain links TRBV18 with TRBJ1-1; D ambiguous. The germline V gene has CDR1 KGHSH and CDR2 LQKENI. Deletions cut 3 bases from V and 3 bases from J, with 8 bases between. This CDR3 is built from 13 residues. The CDR3: CASSPMTDTEAFF. CDR3 in DNA: TGTGCCAGCTCACCTATGACTGACACTGAAGCTTTCTTT.

Here the CDR3 DNA reads TGTGCCATCAGGGGACAGGGCTACGAGCAGTACTTC. Its protein is CAIRGQGYEQYF. The chain employs TRBV10-3 and TRBJ2-7, with 9 bases lining up with TRBD1. The junction had 0 bases not matched to a gene; V was cut back by 6 bases and J by 3 bases. The CDR3 extends over 12 amino acids. Germline CDR1 and CDR2: ENHRY and SYGVKD.

The chain carries TRBV6-6 and TRBJ1-4; D may be TRBD1 (5 bases). V gave up 5 bases and J gave up 7 bases, with 11 bases separating them. CDR1 and CDR2 from the germline V gene are MNHNY and SVGAGI (reference sequence). The CDR3 is made up of 13 amino acids. The CDR3 protein is CASSRGQSEKLFF. The CDR3 coding sequence is TGTGCCAGCAGTCGCGGACAATCTGAAAAACTGTTTTTT.

The chain couples TRBV18 to TRBJ2-6; weak D call: TRBD1 (5 bases). There are 18 residues in the CDR3. Germline V lookup: CDR1 KGHSH, CDR2 LQKENI. V gave up 5 bases and J gave up 0 bases, with 17 bases separating them. The CDR3 coding sequence is TGTGCCAGCTCAACTACGACAGTGATTAGCTCTGGGGCCAACGTCCTGACTTTC. It encodes CASSTTTVISSGANVLTF. The full variable domain, completed using reference TRBV18 and TRBJ2-6, is NAGVMQNPRHLVRRRGQEARLRCSPMKGHSHVYWYRQLPEEGLKFMVYLQKENIIDESGMPKERFSAEFPKEGPSILRIQQVVRGDSAAYFCASSTTTVISSGANVLTFGAGSRLTVL.

This chain links TRBV10-3 with TRBJ1-6; D gene ambiguous. Germline V gives CDR1 ENHRY, CDR2 SYGVKD. V lost 0 bases and J 7 bases, leaving 13 bases between the germline ends. This CDR3 comprises 16 residues. This chain's CDR3 is CAISESLRFVNSPLHF. The CDR3 nucleotides read TGTGCCATCAGTGAGTCCCTCAGGTTCGTCAATTCACCCCTCCACTTT.

This chain connects TRBV5-1 to TRBJ2-5; tentative D call: TRBD2 (7 bases). The V end was cut by 4 bases, the J end by 9 bases, with 19 bases between. This CDR3 comprises 14 residues. CDR1 and CDR2 (germline): SGHRS, YFSETQ. CDR3 in amino acids: CASSPGEGKRPQYF. The CDR3 DNA reads TGCGCCAGCAGCCCAGGGGAGGGAAAAAGGCCCCAGTACTTC.

The CDR3 sequence: CASRPGTRGETQYF. The DNA for the CDR3 is TGTGCCAGCAGACCCGGGACTAGGGGAGAGACCCAGTACTTC. V and J are TRBV5-4 and TRBJ2-5; 8 positions match TRBD2. The CDR3 has 14 residues. CDR1 and CDR2 (germline): SGHNT, YYREEE (reference sequence). V was pared by 5 bases and J by 4 bases, with 7 bases of the junction left unmatched.

The genes are TRBV5-1 and TRBJ1-4; 7 positions match TRBD1. The V segment lost 4 bases and the J segment 0 bases; nucleotides outside the gene matches: 15. The CDR3 runs 19 residues. Germline lookup yields CDR1 SGHRS and CDR2 YFSETQ. The DNA of the CDR3 is TGCGCCAGCAGCCCCTTGGGGACAGCGACTCTTGCAACTAATGAAAAACTGTTTTTT. Translating it yields CASSPLGTATLATNEKLFF.

Points on this clone: In the same sample, other DNA sequences code for this CDR3. The chain combines TRBV28 with TRBJ1-2; 8 nucleotides line up with TRBD1. Trimming at V came to 8 bases and at J to 6 bases, leaving 11 bases not matched to a gene. The CDR3 consists of 14 residues. The germline V gene has CDR1 MDHEN and CDR2 SYDVKM. CDR3 loop: CASRGTGGGDGYTF. In nucleotides, the CDR3 is TGTGCCAGCCGGGGAACAGGGGGTGGAGATGGCTACACCTTC.

V usage is TRBV6-5 and J usage is TRBJ1-2; 9 bases align to TRBD1. This CDR3 comprises 14 residues. Germline assignment: CDR1 MNHEY and CDR2 SVGAGI. J gave up 3 bases and V 6 bases, and 5 bases lay outside the gene matches. The CDR3 DNA follows: TGTGCCAGCAGAGGGACAGGGAGGGACTATGGCTACACCTTC. Translated: CASRGTGRDYGYTF.

The chain joins TRBV6-1 to TRBJ1-4, with D possibly matching TRBD1 (5 bases). Germline V gene lookup returns CDR1 MNHNS and CDR2 SASEGT. V was pared by 5 bases and J by 0 bases, with 10 bases between. CDR3 length: 15 amino acids. This chain's CDR3 is CASSLGTTTNEKLFF. The CDR3 nucleotides are TGTGCCAGCAGTTTAGGGACTACAACTAATGAAAAACTGTTTTTT.

The rearrangement joins TRBV7-9 to TRBJ1-1; TRBD1 is a possible D gene (5 bases). V was clipped by 5 bases and J by 1 base, with 8 bases between them. Germline V gene sequence: CDR1 SEHNR, CDR2 FQNEAQ (reference sequence). This CDR3 is 13 amino acids long. CDR3 in DNA: TGTGCCAGCAGCCCCGGGGGGAACACTGAAGCTTTCTTT. Translating gives CASSPGGNTEAFF. Based on the CDR3 plus reference TRBV7-9 and TRBJ1-1, the full variable domain is DTGVSQNPRHKITKRGQNVTFRCDPISEHNRLYWYRQTLGQGPEFLTYFQNEAQLEKSRLLSDRFSAERPKGSFSTLEIQRTEQGDSAMYLCASSPGGNTEAFFGQGTRLTVV.